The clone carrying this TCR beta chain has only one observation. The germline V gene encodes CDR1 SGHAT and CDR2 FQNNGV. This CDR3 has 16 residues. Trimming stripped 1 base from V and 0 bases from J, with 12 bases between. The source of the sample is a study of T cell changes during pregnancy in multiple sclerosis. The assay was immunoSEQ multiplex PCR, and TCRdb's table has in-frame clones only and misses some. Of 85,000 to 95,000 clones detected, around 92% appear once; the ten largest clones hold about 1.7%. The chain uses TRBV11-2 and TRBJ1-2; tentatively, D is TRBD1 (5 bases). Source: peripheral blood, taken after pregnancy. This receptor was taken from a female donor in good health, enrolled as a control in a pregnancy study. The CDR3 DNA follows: TGTGCCAGCAGCTTAGCTGGGACGGGAGCTAACTATGGCTACACCTTC. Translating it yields CASSLAGTGANYGYTF. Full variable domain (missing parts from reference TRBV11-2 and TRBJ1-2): EAGVAQSPRYKIIEKRQSVAFWCNPISGHATLYWYQQILGQGPKLLIQFQNNGVVDDSQLPKDRFSAERLKGVDSTLKIQPAKLEDSAVYLCASSLAGTGANYGYTFGSGTRLTVV.